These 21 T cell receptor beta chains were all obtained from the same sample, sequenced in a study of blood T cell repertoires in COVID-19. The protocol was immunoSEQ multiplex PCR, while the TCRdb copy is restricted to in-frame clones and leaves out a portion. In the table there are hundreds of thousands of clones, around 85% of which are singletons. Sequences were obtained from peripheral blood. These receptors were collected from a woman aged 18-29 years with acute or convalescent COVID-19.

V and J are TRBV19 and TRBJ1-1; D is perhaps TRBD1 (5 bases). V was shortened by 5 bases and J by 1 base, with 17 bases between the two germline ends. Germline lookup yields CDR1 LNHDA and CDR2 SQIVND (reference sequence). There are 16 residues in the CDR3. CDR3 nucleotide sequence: TGTGCCAGTAGTCCCTTGACGCTAAGGGGGAACACTGAAGCTTTCTTT. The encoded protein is CASSPLTLRGNTEAFF.

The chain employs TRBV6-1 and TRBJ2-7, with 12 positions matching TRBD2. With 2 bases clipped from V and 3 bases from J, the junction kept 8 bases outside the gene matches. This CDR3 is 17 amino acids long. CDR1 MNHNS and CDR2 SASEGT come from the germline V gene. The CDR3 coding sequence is TGTGCCAGCAGTGAATCGGCTAGCGGGAGGGTACGCTACGAGCAGTACTTC. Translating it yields CASSESASGRVRYEQYF.

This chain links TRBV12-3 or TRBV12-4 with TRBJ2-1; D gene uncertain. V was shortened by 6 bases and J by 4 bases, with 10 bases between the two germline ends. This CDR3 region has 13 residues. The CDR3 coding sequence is TGTGCCAGCAGATTTTTACTATACAATGAGCAGTTCTTC. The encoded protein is CASRFLLYNEQFF.

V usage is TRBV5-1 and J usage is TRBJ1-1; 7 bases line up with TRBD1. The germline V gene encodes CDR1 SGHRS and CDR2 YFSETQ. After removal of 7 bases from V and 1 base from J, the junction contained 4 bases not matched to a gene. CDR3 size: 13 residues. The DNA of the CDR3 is TGCGCCAGCGGACCAGGGGGGAACACTGAAGCTTTCTTT. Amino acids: CASGPGGNTEAFF.

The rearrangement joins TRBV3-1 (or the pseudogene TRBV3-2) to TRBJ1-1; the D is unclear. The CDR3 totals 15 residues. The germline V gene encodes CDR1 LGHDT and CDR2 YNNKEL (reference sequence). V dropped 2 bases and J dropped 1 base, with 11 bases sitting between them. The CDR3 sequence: CASSQRQRGNTEAFF. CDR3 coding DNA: TGTGCCAGCAGCCAACGTCAGAGAGGGAACACTGAAGCTTTCTTT.

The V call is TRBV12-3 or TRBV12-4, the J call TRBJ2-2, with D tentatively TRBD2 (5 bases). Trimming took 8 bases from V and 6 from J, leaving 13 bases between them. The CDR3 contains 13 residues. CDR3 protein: CASGGLAAGELFF. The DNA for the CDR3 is TGTGCCAGCGGAGGCCTAGCTGCCGGGGAGCTGTTTTTT.

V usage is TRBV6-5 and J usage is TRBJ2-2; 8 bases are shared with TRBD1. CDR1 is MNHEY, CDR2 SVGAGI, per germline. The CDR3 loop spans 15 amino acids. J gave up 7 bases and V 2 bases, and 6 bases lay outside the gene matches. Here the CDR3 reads CASSYRQGTGGELFF. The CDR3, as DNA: TGTGCCAGCAGTTACAGACAGGGGACGGGCGGGGAGCTGTTTTTT.

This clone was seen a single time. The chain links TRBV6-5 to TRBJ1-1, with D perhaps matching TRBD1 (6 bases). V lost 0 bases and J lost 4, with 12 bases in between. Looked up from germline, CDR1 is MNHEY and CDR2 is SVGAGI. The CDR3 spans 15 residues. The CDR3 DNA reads TGTGCCAGCAGTTACTCGAGAACAGGGAGCACTGAAGCTTTCTTT. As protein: CASSYSRTGSTEAFF.

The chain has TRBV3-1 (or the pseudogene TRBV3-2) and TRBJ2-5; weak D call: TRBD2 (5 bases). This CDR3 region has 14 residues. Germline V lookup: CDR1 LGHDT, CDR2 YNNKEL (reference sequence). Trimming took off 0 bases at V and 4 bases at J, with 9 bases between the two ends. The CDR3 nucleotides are TGTGCCAGCAGCCAAGATAAGAGGGTAGAGACCCAGTACTTC. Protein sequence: CASSQDKRVETQYF.

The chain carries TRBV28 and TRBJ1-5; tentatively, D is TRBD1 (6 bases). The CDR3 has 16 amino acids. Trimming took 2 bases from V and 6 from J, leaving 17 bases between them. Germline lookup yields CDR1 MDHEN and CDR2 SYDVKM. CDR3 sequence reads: CASSLGLLAGVQPQHF. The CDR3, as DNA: TGTGCCAGCAGTTTAGGGTTGTTGGCAGGGGTTCAGCCCCAGCATTTT.

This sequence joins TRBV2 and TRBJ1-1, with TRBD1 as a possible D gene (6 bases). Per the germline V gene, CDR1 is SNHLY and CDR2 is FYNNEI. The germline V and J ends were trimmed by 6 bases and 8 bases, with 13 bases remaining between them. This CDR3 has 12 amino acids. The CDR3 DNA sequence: TGTGCCAGCAGGGACAGTAGCAAGGAAGCTTTCTTT. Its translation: CASRDSSKEAFF.

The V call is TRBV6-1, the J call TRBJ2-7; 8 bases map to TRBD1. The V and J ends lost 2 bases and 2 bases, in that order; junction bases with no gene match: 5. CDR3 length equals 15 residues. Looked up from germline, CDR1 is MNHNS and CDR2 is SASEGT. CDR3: CASSELDRGPYEQYF. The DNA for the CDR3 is TGTGCCAGCAGTGAATTAGACAGGGGTCCCTACGAGCAGTACTTC.

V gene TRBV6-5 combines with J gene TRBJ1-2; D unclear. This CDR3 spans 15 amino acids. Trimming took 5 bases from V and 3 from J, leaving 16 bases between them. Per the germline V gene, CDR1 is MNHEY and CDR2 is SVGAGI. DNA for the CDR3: TGTGCCAGCAGTCGGCCGACGGGGAGGGACTATGGCTACACCTTC. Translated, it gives CASSRPTGRDYGYTF.

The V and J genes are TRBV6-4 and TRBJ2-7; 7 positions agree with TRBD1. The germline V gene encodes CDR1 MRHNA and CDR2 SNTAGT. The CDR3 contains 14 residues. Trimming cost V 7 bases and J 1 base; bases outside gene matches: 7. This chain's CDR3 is CASTGDSISYEQYF. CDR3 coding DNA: TGTGCCAGCACAGGGGACAGTATTTCCTACGAGCAGTACTTC.

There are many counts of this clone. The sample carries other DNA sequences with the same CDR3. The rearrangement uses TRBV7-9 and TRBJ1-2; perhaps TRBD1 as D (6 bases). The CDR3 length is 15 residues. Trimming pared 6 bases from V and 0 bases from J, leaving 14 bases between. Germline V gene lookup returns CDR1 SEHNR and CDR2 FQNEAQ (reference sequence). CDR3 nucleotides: TGTGCCAGCAGTTCAGGGGACGCAGCTAACTATGGCTACACCTTC. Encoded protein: CASSSGDAANYGYTF. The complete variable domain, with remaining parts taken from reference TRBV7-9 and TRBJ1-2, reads DTGVSQNPRHKITKRGQNVTFRCDPISEHNRLYWYRQTLGQGPEFLTYFQNEAQLEKSRLLSDRFSAERPKGSFSTLEIQRTEQGDSAMYLCASSSGDAANYGYTFGSGTRLTVV.

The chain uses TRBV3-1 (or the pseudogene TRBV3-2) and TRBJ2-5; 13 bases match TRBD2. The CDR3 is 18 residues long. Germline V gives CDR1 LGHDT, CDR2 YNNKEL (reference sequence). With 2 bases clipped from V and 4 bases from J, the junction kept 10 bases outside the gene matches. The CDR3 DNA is TGTGCCAGCAGCCAACGAAGTGAGGGGACTAGCGGGATAGAGACCCAGTACTTC. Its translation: CASSQRSEGTSGIETQYF.

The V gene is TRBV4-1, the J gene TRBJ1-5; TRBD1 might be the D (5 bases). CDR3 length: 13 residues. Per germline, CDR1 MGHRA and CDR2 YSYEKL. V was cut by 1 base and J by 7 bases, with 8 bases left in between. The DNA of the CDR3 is TGCGCCAGCAGCCAAGTTCCAGGGCAGCCCCAGCATTTT. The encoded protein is CASSQVPGQPQHF.

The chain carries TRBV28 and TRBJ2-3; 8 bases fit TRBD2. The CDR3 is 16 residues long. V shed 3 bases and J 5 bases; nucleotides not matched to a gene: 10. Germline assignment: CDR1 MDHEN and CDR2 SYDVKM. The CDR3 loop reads CASSLSGSLIVDTQYF. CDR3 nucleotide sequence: TGTGCCAGCAGTTTGAGCGGGAGTTTGATTGTAGATACGCAGTATTTT.

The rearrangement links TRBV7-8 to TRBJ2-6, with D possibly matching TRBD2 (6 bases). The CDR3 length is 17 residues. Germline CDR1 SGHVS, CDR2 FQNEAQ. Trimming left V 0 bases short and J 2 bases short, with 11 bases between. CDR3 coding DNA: TGTGCCAGCAGCTTAGCCGTGGGGGAGGCTGGGGCCAACGTCCTGACTTTC. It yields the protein CASSLAVGEAGANVLTF.

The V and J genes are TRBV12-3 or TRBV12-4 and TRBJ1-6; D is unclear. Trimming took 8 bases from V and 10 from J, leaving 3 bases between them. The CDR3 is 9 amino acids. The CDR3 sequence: CASLSPLHF. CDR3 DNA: TGTGCCAGCCTCTCACCCCTCCACTTT.

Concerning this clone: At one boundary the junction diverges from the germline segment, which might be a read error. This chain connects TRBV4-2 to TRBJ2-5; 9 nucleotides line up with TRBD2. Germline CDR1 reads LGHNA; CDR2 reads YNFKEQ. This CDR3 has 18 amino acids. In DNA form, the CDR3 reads TGTGCCAGCAGTCAAGAGCTAGCGGGGATCCCCTCCCAAGAGACCCAGTACTTC. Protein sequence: CASSQELAGIPSQETQYF.